This T cell receptor beta chain originates from a study of blood T cell repertoires in COVID-19. Study-wide background: Sources were T cells, B-cell-depleted T cells, or PBMCs; the material itself was cDNA or gDNA.

V lost 0 bases to trimming and J lost 2 bases; unmatched junction nucleotides: 6. The germline CDR1 and CDR2 sequences are SGDLS and YYNGEE. CDR3 length: 18 amino acids. The sample holds one count of this clone. Only in-frame clones appear in the TCRdb table, and some are missing; sequencing was by immunoSEQ multiplex PCR. The sample gives about 330,000 clones, more than 75% of which show up once; more than 0.8% is in the top ten. This chain uses TRBV9 with TRBJ2-3; 13 nucleotides agree with TRBD2. The specimen was PBMCs or T cells enriched from blood (not recorded which). This sequence originates from a woman aged 25 to 39 who had recovered from COVID-19. CDR3 loop: CASSVVGLAGADTDTQYF. CDR3 coding DNA: TGTGCCAGCAGCGTAGTCGGACTAGCGGGGGCCGACACAGATACGCAGTATTTT.